The 5 T cell receptor beta chains below all came from one sample that was sequenced in a study of monozygotic twins with inflammatory bowel disease. TCRdb reprocessed the 5' RACE reads and keeps a single row for each CDR3 protein, giving no DNA. Its clone listing holds a few hundred thousand distinct CDR3 sequences. Source material: blood. The origin of the receptors is a human donor with ulcerative colitis or Crohn's disease, or a healthy co-twin of an affected twin (not recorded which).

V gene TRBV20-1 combines with J gene TRBJ2-3; the TCRdb D gene call, TRBD1, has no DNA to confirm it. Per germline, CDR1 DFQATT and CDR2 SNEGSKA (reference sequence). The CDR3 extends over 15 amino acids. This CDR3 is CSASGGIIDPDTQYF.

The CDR3 here is CSARADREYQPQHF. V gene TRBV20-1 combines with J gene TRBJ1-5; the D gene TCRdb calls, TRBD1, cannot be checked with no DNA. Germline V gives CDR1 DFQATT, CDR2 SNEGSKA (reference sequence). This CDR3 spans 14 amino acids.

The chain is built from TRBV7-3 and TRBJ2-1; TCRdb reports TRBD2, a call that lacks DNA to check it against. The CDR3 has 15 residues. Germline CDR1 reads SGHTA; CDR2 reads FQGTGA. CDR3 amino acids: CASSLTSGRRDEQFF. The whole variable domain, filled in from reference TRBV7-3 and TRBJ2-1, reads GAGVSQTPSNKVTEKGKYVELRCDPISGHTALYWYRQSLGQGPEFLIYFQGTGAADDSGLPNDRFFAVRPEGSVSTLKIQRTERGDSAVYLCASSLTSGRRDEQFFGPGTRLTVL.

This CDR3 is CASSHETPGPDYNSPLHF. The chain is built from TRBV3-1 and TRBJ1-6; TCRdb proposes TRBD1, but this gene call is untestable without DNA. Germline V gene sequence: CDR1 LGHDT, CDR2 YNNKEL (reference sequence). This CDR3 is built from 18 residues.

The gene calls are TRBV6-5 and TRBJ2-2. The CDR3 spans 13 residues. Germline CDR1 is MNHEY and CDR2 is SVGAGI. The CDR3 loop reads CASHTRNTGELFF.